The 20 T cell receptor beta chains listed next were all sequenced from one sample in a study of shared clonotypes between healthy human individuals. TCRdb's table, derived via immunoSEQ multiplex PCR, lists solely in-frame clones and lacks some. The data contain 400,000 to 500,000 clones, around 80% of them singletons. Sequenced material: PBMCs. These receptors all stem from a woman aged 40-49 years in good health. Some clones in this sample may be carry-over from other donors' samples.

With respect to this clone: The sample has other DNA sequences that encode this CDR3 too. The chain has TRBV7-9 and TRBJ1-1; D gene uncertain. V lost 5 bases, J lost 0 bases, and 4 bases lay in between. This CDR3 is 12 amino acids long. The germline V gene encodes CDR1 SEHNR and CDR2 FQNEAQ (reference sequence). The CDR3 reads CASSPMNTEAFF. CDR3 bases: TGTGCCAGCAGCCCCATGAACACTGAAGCTTTCTTT.

This clone was detected only a few times. The chain combines TRBV28 with TRBJ2-4; tentative D call: TRBD1 (5 bases). Germline V lookup: CDR1 MDHEN, CDR2 SYDVKM. Deletions cut 2 bases from V and 13 bases from J, with 9 bases between. This CDR3 is 11 amino acids long. CDR3 DNA sequence: TGTGCCAGCAGTTTACAGGGTAGACAGTACTTC. It encodes CASSLQGRQYF. The full variable domain, in which reference TRBV28 and TRBJ2-4 provide the parts outside the CDR3, is DVKVTQSSRYLVKRTGEKVFLECVQDMDHENMFWYRQDPGLGLRLIYFSYDVKMKEKGDIPEGYSVSREKKERFSLILESASTNQTSMYLCASSLQGRQYFGAGTRLSVL.

This clone was seen many times. The V and J genes are TRBV10-3 and TRBJ2-1; TRBD2 matches at 9 bases. Losses at the gene ends were 6 bases for V and 6 bases for J; bases not matched to a gene: 6. CDR1 and CDR2 from the germline V gene are ENHRY and SYGVKD. The CDR3 spans 14 residues. This CDR3 is CAISGTSLGNEQFF. CDR3 nucleotide sequence: TGTGCCATCAGCGGGACTAGCCTGGGCAATGAGCAGTTCTTC.

The chain carries TRBV10-3 and TRBJ1-1, with 8 bases lining up with TRBD1. Germline trimming cut 2 bases from V and 1 base from J; bases unmatched to any gene: 0. The germline V gene has CDR1 ENHRY and CDR2 SYGVKD. This CDR3 region has 14 residues. The CDR3 DNA reads TGTGCCATCAGTGAGACAGGGGGGAACACTGAAGCTTTCTTT. It encodes CAISETGGNTEAFF.

This rearrangement joins TRBV5-1 to TRBJ2-6; the D is unclear. Per germline, CDR1 SGHRS and CDR2 YFSETQ. V was cut by 7 bases and J by 0 bases, with 2 bases left in between. This CDR3 has 12 residues. CDR3 region: CASASGANVLTF. The CDR3 DNA is TGCGCCAGCGCCTCTGGGGCCAACGTCCTGACTTTC. Full variable domain (missing parts from reference TRBV5-1 and TRBJ2-6): KAGVTQTPRYLIKTRGQQVTLSCSPISGHRSVSWYQQTPGQGLQFLFEYFSETQRNKGNFPGRFSGRQFSNSRSEMNVSTLELGDSALYLCASASGANVLTFGAGSRLTVL.

V gene TRBV25-1 combines with J gene TRBJ2-7; no reliable D call. The CDR3 has 13 amino acids. The germline gives CDR1 MGHDK, CDR2 SYGVNS. V shed 2 bases and J shed 1 base, with 6 bases lying between them. As DNA, the CDR3 is TGTGCCAGCAGTGAAGGCCGGTCCTACGAGCAGTACTTC. Protein product: CASSEGRSYEQYF.

The V gene is TRBV4-1, the J gene TRBJ1-3; D uncertain. Germline V gene lookup returns CDR1 MGHRA and CDR2 YSYEKL. The ends were cut back, 0 bases at V and 1 base at J, with 7 bases in the middle. The CDR3 spans 15 residues. Here the CDR3 DNA reads TGCGCCAGCAGCCAAGATACGGGGTCTGGAAACACCATATATTTT. This codes for CASSQDTGSGNTIYF.

About this clone itself: A far larger clone is one base from this, pointing to a likely read error. The V call is TRBV6-5, the J call TRBJ1-1; D is possibly TRBD1 (6 bases). CDR3 length: 15 residues. Germline CDR1 is MNHEY and CDR2 is SVGAGI. V shed 2 bases and J shed 13 bases, with 23 bases lying between them. Here the CDR3 DNA reads TGTGCCAGCAGTTACCAGATTCAGGGGACGCTAAACGTTTTCTTT. Protein sequence: CASSYQIQGTLNVFF.

This sequence joins TRBV5-1 and TRBJ1-4, with a weak D call TRBD1 (5 bases). Germline values: CDR1 SGHRS, CDR2 YFSETQ. Deletions cut 4 bases from V and 4 bases from J, with 11 bases between. The CDR3 is 14 amino acids. This chain's CDR3 is CASSLGPGNEKLFF. As DNA, the CDR3 is TGCGCCAGCAGCCTGGGACCGGGTAATGAAAAACTGTTTTTT.

This clone came up many times. The chain's CDR3 is CASSSDRDQPQHF. CDR3 bases: TGTGCCAGCAGTTCCGACAGAGATCAGCCCCAGCATTTT. The J gene is TRBJ1-5, the V gene TRBV6-5, with a weak D call TRBD1 (5 bases). Trimming took 4 bases from V and 5 from J, leaving 9 bases between them. The CDR3 is made up of 13 amino acids. Germline CDR1 is MNHEY and CDR2 is SVGAGI.

The chain links TRBV15 to TRBJ2-1; TRBD2 agrees at 7 bases. This CDR3 is 14 amino acids long. Per germline, CDR1 LNHNV and CDR2 YYDKDF (reference sequence). V lost 0 bases, J lost 5 bases, and 1 base stayed unmatched. CDR3 amino acids: CATSRDGLDNEQFF. CDR3 DNA sequence: TGTGCCACCAGCAGAGACGGACTAGACAATGAGCAGTTCTTC.

The chain links TRBV6-4 to TRBJ2-3; TRBD2 matches at 10 bases. The J segment lost 2 bases and the V segment lost 5 bases, leaving 4 bases of the junction unmatched. This CDR3 comprises 15 residues. Germline V gene data show CDR1 as MRHNA and CDR2 as SNTAGT. The DNA of the CDR3 is TGTGCCAGCAGTTCCGGGACTAGCGACACAGATACGCAGTATTTT. Translating it yields CASSSGTSDTDTQYF.

CDR3 sequence reads: CASSLSNPNSAYTQYF. The CDR3 DNA is TGTGCCAGCAGTTTATCGAACCCCAACTCGGCTTATACGCAGTATTTT. The chain combines TRBV27 with TRBJ2-3; the D is unclear. The CDR3 sequence is 16 residues long. V lost 0 bases to trimming and J lost 7 bases, with 17 bases between them. Germline V gene data show CDR1 as MNHEY and CDR2 as SMNVEV (reference sequence).

V usage is TRBV5-1 and J usage is TRBJ2-7; 7 bases are a match to TRBD1. The CDR3 is 14 residues long. The ends lost 2 bases at V and 5 bases at J; junction bases unmatched: 7. Germline assignment: CDR1 SGHRS and CDR2 YFSETQ. The CDR3 sequence: CASSLEGGDDEQYF. The CDR3 DNA is TGCGCCAGCAGCTTAGAAGGGGGCGACGACGAGCAGTACTTC.

V usage is TRBV7-2 and J usage is TRBJ1-2; no firm D call. Trimming pared 6 bases from V and 7 bases from J, leaving 12 bases between. The CDR3 has 12 residues. Germline CDR1 SGHTA, CDR2 FQGNSA. The CDR3 DNA reads TGTGCCAGCAGAACTATGGAGCCTGGCTACACCTTC. This translates into CASRTMEPGYTF.

V and J are TRBV7-6 and TRBJ2-1; D call uncertain. The CDR3 is made up of 14 amino acids. V was clipped by 1 base and J by 9 bases, with 13 bases between them. The germline V gene has CDR1 SGHVS and CDR2 FNYEAQ. CDR3 in DNA: TGTGCCAGCAGCTTAGGGGGATTCCAAGGTGAGCAGTTCTTC. Translated: CASSLGGFQGEQFF.

The chain recombines TRBV2 with TRBJ2-7; 10 nucleotides align to TRBD1. Germline values: CDR1 SNHLY, CDR2 FYNNEI. V dropped 7 bases and J dropped 5; count of bases not matched to a gene: 8. CDR3 length equals 14 residues. The CDR3 DNA reads TGTGCCAGCACGAGGGACAGGGGCGGCGACGAGCAGTACTTC. It codes for CASTRDRGGDEQYF.

V gene TRBV5-1 combines with J gene TRBJ2-2, with D tentatively TRBD2 (6 bases). This CDR3 contains 15 residues. The V gene's germline CDR1 is SGHRS and CDR2 YFSETQ. Trimming left V 3 bases short and J 4 bases short, with 13 bases between. As DNA, the CDR3 is TGCGCCAGCAGCTCGGGAGTCCCGGGCACCGGGGAGCTGTTTTTT. This sequence encodes CASSSGVPGTGELFF.

The chain couples TRBV4-3 to TRBJ2-1; maybe TRBD2 (7 bases). The CDR3 has 16 amino acids. V lost 0 bases, J lost 4 bases, and 13 bases lay in between. Germline CDR1 and CDR2: LGHNA and YSLEER. The CDR3 region has the DNA TGCGCCAGCAGCCAAGAAGGGGGGGTGTGGTACAATGAGCAGTTCTTC. Protein product: CASSQEGGVWYNEQFF.

V and J are TRBV7-9 and TRBJ2-2; D call uncertain. Germline lookup yields CDR1 SEHNR and CDR2 FQNEAQ (reference sequence). V dropped 0 bases and J dropped 4 bases, with 9 bases sitting between them. CDR3 length: 15 residues. The CDR3 sequence: CASSLALKLTGELFF. For the CDR3, the DNA is TGTGCCAGCAGCTTAGCCCTTAAGCTCACCGGGGAGCTGTTTTTT.